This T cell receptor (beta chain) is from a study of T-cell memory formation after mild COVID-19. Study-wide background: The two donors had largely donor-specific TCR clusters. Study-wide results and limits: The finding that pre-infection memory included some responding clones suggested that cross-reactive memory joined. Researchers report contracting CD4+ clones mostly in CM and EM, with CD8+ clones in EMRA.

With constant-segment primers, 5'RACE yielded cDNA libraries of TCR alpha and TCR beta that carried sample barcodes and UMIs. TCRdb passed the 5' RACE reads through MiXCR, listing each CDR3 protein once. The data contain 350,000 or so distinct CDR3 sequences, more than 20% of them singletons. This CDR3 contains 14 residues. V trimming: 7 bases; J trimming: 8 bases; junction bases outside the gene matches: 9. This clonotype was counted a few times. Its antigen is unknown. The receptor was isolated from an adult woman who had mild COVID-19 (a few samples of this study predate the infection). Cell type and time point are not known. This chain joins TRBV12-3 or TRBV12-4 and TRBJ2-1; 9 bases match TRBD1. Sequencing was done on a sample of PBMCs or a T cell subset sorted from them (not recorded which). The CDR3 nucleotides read TGTGCCAGCAATATGAACAGGGGGCGGGATGAGCAGTTCTTC. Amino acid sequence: CASNMNRGRDEQFF.